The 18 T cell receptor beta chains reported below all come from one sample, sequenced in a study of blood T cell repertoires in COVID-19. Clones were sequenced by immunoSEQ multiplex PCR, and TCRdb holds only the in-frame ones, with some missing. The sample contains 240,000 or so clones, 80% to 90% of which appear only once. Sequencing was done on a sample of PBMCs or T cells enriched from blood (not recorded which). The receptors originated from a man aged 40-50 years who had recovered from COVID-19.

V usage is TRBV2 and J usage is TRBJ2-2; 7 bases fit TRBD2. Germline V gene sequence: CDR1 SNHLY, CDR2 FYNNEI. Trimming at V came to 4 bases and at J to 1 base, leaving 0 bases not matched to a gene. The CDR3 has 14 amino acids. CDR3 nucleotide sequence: TGTGCCAGCAGTGGGGAGGGGAACACCGGGGAGCTGTTTTTT. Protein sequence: CASSGEGNTGELFF.

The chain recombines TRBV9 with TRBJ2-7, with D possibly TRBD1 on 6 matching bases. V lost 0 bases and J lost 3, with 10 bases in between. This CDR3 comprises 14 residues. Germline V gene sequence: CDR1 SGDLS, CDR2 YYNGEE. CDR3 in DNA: TGTGCCAGCAGCGTAGGGACAGACAACTACGAGCAGTACTTC. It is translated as CASSVGTDNYEQYF.

This CDR3 reads CASVTPGGKRNTEAFF. In nucleotides, the CDR3 is TGTGCCAGTGTGACACCGGGAGGGAAACGGAACACTGAAGCTTTCTTT. V is TRBV19 and J is TRBJ1-1; D is unclear. CDR1 and CDR2 from the germline V gene are LNHDA and SQIVND (reference sequence). Trimming removed 8 bases at V and 1 base at J, with 20 bases between. The CDR3 extends over 16 amino acids.

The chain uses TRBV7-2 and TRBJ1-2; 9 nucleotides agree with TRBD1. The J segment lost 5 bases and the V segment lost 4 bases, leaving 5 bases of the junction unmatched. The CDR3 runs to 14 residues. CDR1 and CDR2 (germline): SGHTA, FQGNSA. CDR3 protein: CASSWDRVWYGYTF. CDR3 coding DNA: TGTGCCAGCAGCTGGGACAGGGTTTGGTATGGCTACACCTTC.

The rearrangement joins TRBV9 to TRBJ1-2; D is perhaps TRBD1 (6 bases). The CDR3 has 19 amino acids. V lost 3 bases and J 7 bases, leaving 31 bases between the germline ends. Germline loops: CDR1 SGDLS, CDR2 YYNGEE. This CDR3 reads CASSAAEGVGPFGLGGYTF. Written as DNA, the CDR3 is TGTGCCAGCAGCGCCGCCGAGGGGGTCGGACCCTTCGGGTTGGGTGGCTACACCTTC.

This chain's CDR3 is CSASNRVVNTEAFF. CDR3 DNA: TGCAGTGCTAGTAACAGGGTTGTGAACACTGAAGCTTTCTTT. The V and J genes are TRBV20-1 and TRBJ1-1, with D possibly TRBD1 on 6 matching bases. From germline, CDR1 is DFQATT and CDR2 SNEGSKA (reference sequence). This CDR3 has 14 amino acids. Deletions cut 3 bases from V and 0 bases from J, with 11 bases between.

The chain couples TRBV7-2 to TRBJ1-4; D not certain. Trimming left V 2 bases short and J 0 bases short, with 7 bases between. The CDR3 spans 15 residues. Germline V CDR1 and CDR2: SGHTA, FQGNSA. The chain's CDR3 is CASSLQVATNEKLFF. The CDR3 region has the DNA TGTGCCAGCAGCTTACAGGTTGCAACTAATGAAAAACTGTTTTTT.

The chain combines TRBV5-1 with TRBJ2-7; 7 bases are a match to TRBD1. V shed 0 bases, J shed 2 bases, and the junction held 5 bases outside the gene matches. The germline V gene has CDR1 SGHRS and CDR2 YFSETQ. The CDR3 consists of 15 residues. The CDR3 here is CASSLGDRDAYEQYF. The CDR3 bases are TGCGCCAGCAGCTTGGGCGACAGGGACGCCTACGAGCAGTACTTC. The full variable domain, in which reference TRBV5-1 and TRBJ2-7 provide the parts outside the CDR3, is KAGVTQTPRYLIKTRGQQVTLSCSPISGHRSVSWYQQTPGQGLQFLFEYFSETQRNKGNFPGRFSGRQFSNSRSEMNVSTLELGDSALYLCASSLGDRDAYEQYFGPGTRLTVT.

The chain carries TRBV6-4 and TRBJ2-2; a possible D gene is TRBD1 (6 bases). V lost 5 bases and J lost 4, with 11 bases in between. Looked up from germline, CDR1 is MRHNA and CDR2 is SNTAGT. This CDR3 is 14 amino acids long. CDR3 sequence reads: CASSTGPVTGELFF. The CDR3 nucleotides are TGTGCCAGCAGTACAGGGCCCGTCACCGGGGAGCTGTTTTTT.

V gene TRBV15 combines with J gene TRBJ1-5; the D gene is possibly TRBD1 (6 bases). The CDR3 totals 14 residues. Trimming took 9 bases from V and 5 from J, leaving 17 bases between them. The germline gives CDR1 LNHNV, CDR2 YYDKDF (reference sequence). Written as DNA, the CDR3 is TGTGCCACAGGTCGTCAGGGGCGCGATCAGCCCCAGCATTTT. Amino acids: CATGRQGRDQPQHF.

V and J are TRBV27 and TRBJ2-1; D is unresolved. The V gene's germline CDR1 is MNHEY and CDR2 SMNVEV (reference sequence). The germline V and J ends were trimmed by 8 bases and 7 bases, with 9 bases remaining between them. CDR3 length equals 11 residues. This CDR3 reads CASWSWNEQFF. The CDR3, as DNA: TGTGCCAGCTGGAGTTGGAATGAGCAGTTCTTC.

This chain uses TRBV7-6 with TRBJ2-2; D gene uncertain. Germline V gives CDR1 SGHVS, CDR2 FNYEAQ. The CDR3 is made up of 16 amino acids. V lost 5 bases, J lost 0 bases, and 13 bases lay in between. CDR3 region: CASSLYSLPNTGELFF. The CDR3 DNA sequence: TGTGCCAGCAGCCTCTACTCCCTTCCGAACACCGGGGAGCTGTTTTTT. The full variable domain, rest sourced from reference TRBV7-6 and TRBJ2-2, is GAGVSQSPRYKVTKRGQDVALRCDPISGHVSLYWYRQALGQGPEFLTYFNYEAQQDKSGLPNDRFSAERPEGSISTLTIQRTEQRDSAMYRCASSLYSLPNTGELFFGEGSRLTVL.

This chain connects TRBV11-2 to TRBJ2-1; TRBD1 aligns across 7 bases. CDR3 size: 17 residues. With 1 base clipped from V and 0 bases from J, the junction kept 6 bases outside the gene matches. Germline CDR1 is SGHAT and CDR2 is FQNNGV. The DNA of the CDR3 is TGTGCCAGCAGCTTAGCTCACAGGGGTAGCTCCTACAATGAGCAGTTCTTC. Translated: CASSLAHRGSSYNEQFF.

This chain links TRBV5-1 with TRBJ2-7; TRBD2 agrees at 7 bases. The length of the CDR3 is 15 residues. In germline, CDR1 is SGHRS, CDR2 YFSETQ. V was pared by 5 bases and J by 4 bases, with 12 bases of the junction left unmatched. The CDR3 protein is CASSSDGGRVYEQYF. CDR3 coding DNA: TGCGCCAGCAGTTCAGACGGCGGGAGAGTATACGAGCAGTACTTC.

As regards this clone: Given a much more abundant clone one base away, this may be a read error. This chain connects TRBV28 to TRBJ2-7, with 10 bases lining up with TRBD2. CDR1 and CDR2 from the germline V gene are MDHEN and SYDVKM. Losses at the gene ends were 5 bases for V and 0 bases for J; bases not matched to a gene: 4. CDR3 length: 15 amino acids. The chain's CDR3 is CASSERLAGSYEQYF. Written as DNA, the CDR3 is TGTGCCAGCAGTGAGAGACTAGCGGGCTCCTACGAGCAGTACTTC.

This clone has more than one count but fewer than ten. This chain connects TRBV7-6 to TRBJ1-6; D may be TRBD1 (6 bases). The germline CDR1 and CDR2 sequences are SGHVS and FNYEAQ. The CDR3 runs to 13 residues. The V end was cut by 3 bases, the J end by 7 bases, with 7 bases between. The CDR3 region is CASSFGQNSPLHF. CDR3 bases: TGTGCCAGCAGCTTCGGACAGAATTCACCCCTCCACTTT. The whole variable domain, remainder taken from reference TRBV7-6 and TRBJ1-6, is GAGVSQSPRYKVTKRGQDVALRCDPISGHVSLYWYRQALGQGPEFLTYFNYEAQQDKSGLPNDRFSAERPEGSISTLTIQRTEQRDSAMYRCASSFGQNSPLHFGNGTRLTVT.

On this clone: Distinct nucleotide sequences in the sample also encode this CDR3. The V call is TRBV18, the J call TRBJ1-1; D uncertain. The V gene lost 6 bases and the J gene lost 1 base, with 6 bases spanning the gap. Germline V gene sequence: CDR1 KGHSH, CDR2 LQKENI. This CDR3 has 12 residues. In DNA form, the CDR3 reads TGTGCCAGCTCGTCGGGGAACACTGAAGCTTTCTTT. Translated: CASSSGNTEAFF.

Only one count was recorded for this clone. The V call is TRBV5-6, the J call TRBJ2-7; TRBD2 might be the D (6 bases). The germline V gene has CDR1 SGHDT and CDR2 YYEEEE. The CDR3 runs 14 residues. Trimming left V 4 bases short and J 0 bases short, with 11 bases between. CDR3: CASSSDGSSYEQYF. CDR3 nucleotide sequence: TGTGCCAGCAGCAGCGACGGGAGCTCCTACGAGCAGTACTTC.